This TCR beta chain was found in a study of OX40 agonist ivuxolimab in advanced cancers. Findings and limits, study-wide: At 0.1 to 3.0 mg/kg and by week 6, CD4+ and CD8+ T cells in the blood had expanded clonally.

The protocol was immunoSEQ multiplex PCR, while the TCRdb copy is restricted to in-frame clones and leaves out a portion. The data hold around 70,000 clones, with around 81% observed a single time. At baseline, cycle 4 day 1, and cycle 7 day 1, blood was sampled. The CDR3 totals 16 residues. V shed 2 bases, J shed 8 bases, and the junction held 9 bases outside the gene matches. The germline V gene encodes CDR1 SGHVS and CDR2 FNYEAQ. As concerns this clone: Antigen unknown.

This clonotype was sampled from an adult with an advanced solid tumor such as melanoma, head and neck, liver or kidney cancer. The chain combines TRBV7-6 with TRBJ2-1, with TRBD1 identical over 10 bases. Source: CD4+ or CD8+ T cells sorted from blood, taken in a trial of the OX40 agonist ivuxolimab. The DNA of the CDR3 is TGTGCCAGCAGCTTATACTTCGGGACAGGGGCTGATGAGCAGTTCTTC. It is translated as CASSLYFGTGADEQFF.